This T cell receptor (beta chain) was retrieved from a study of cytomegalovirus exposure and HLA in healthy donors. This CDR3 comprises 15 residues. Germline trimming cut 5 bases from V and 3 bases from J; bases unmatched to any gene: 10. Germline loops: CDR1 SQVTM, CDR2 ANQGSEA. Produced via immunoSEQ multiplex PCR; TCRdb's table is partial and in-frame only. Here the sample spans some 180,000 clones, about 89% being singletons. Sequenced: PBMCs. This TCR was sampled from a man aged 30 to 39 in good health and CMV-seropositive. This chain joins TRBV29-1 and TRBJ2-7, with 10 bases identical to TRBD1. The CDR3: CSVYTNDRGLYEQYF. The CDR3 bases are TGCAGCGTTTATACCAATGACAGGGGGCTCTACGAGCAGTACTTC.